Listed here is a single T cell receptor (beta chain). Its antigen target is currently unknown. Base-call qualities are not available, and no considerably larger clone is one nucleotide away. Participants in the prospective study were enrolled through a virtual design, were aged roughly 18 to 100 years, and lived in about two dozen United States geographic areas. In the prospective study, cohorts were assigned on the basis of participant-reported clinical history obtained from a screening survey and a study questionnaire. A participant counted as exposed if, within 2 weeks of entering the study, that participant had been in contact with someone who had a PCR-confirmed or clinician-diagnosed COVID-19 case. Each participant in the prospective study had whole blood, serum and a nasopharyngeal or oropharyngeal swab collected by mobile phlebotomists. Prospective study participants could optionally give additional blood draws and questionnaires over a roughly two-month period. Before DNA extraction, prospective study blood samples were shipped either frozen or at room temperature.

This entry comes from a study of blood T cell repertoires in COVID-19 (dated by TCRdb to 2020 to 2021). About the full investigation: The collaborator samples originated in the United States, Italy and Spain and spanned the acute and convalescent phases of COVID-19. Sample metadata almost always included a de-identified subject ID, COVID-19 status, age in years and sex. The material from the prospective study consisted of cDNA or gDNA derived from T cells, B-cell-depleted T cells, or PBMCs. The dataset comprised deeply sampled blood TCRbeta repertoires from subjects exposed to, actively infected with, or recovered from COVID-19. A freely available public database, intended as a resource for researchers studying the immune response to SARS-CoV-2, is where the repertoires were released. Where available, HLA class I and class II types were obtained from metadata supplied by the sample provider rather than from assay-based typing. Samples came from the ongoing ImmuneRACE study (first 160 participants) plus 1,254 subjects from 6 global collaborators.

TCRbeta CDR3 regions were amplified from genomic DNA by means of the immunoSEQ Assay, a bias-controlled multiplex PCR. In the authors' own workflow: Nucleated cell counts per sample were estimated from amplification of reference gene primers within the assay. To quantify the absolute abundance of each unique TCRbeta CDR3 rearrangement, sequence reads were collapsed and filtered. Productive Simpson clonality was computed per sample as the square root of Simpson's diversity index over productive rearrangements. Entries here come from immuneACCESS through TCRdb and include only in-frame sequences with V and J called. Some clones fail to appear in such tables; in the studies checked, an unresolved V gene covers under half of the shortfall, and the cause of the remainder is unknown. The V and J calls and clone size were taken over from that table, and D and trimming were inferred from the DNA. A total of roughly 430,000 clones appear in this sample, more than 70% of them only once. The ten largest clones add up to less than 1.5% of the sample.

What the research found in general, with its limitations: Clinical and demographic metadata were provided uncurated, with the amount varying by source and participant.

The TCR was taken from a woman under 30 who had been exposed to COVID-19. The material sequenced was PBMCs or T cells enriched from blood (not recorded which).

The sequence in DNA is TGTGCCAGCAGCTTAACGGAGTTCCACGGGGAGACCCAGTACTTC. This translates into CASSLTEFHGETQYF. Rearrangement joined TRBV7-6 to TRBJ2-5, with an unclear D gene assignment. Via the germline V gene, CDR1 is SGHVS and CDR2 FNYEAQ. V loses 2 bases, J loses 5 bases, and the germline ends lie 15 bases apart. The CDR3 covers 15 residues, taking in both the cysteine and the phenylalanine. The kept DNA is CDR3 alone, 45 bases in frame from the first base.